Listed below are T cell receptor beta chains from one sample, sequenced in a study of cytomegalovirus exposure and HLA in healthy donors. Libraries were prepared by immunoSEQ multiplex PCR; TCRdb keeps only in-frame clonotypes and omits some of them. This table has approximately 170,000 clones, about 81% appearing once. Source material: PBMCs. These receptors all stem from a man aged 25-40 years in good health and CMV-seropositive. Both conserved end residues are part of each CDR3. D genes are given only for firm matches. Only some rows state a clone size, as once, few, many or a class for expanded clones.

NA NA TRBJ2-3 TRBV27 TGTGCCAGCTGGCATTTGTACACAGATACGCAGTATTTT CASWHLYTDTQYF
NA NA TRBJ2-3 TRBV4-1 TGCGCCAGCAGCCAACGCGGGGACAGCACAGATACGCAGTATTTT CASSQRGDSTDTQYF
NA NA TRBJ1-1 TRBV19 TGTGCCAGTAGTATAGACCTAAGGGGAAGGAACACTGAAGCTTTCTTT CASSIDLRGRNTEAFF
NA NA TRBJ2-7 TRBV5-5 TGTGCCAGCAGCTTGACCCAGGGCCAGGAGTACTTC CASSLTQGQEYF
NA NA TRBJ1-1 TRBV7-9 TGTGCCAGCAGCTCTTCTGACAGGAACACTGGAGCTTTCTTT CASSSSDRNTGAFF
NA NA TRBJ1-6 TRBV30 TGTGCCTCCGGGACACCTGGAACCTATAATTCACCCCTCCACTTT CASGTPGTYNSPLHF
NA TRBD1 TRBJ1-2 TRBV19 TGTGCCAGTAGTGGGGTGGGGACGGGACAGAGAACCTATGGCTACACCTTC CASSGVGTGQRTYGYTF
NA TRBD2 TRBJ2-3 TRBV2 TGTGCCATCTTTAGCGGGAGTAATACAGATACGCAGTATTTT CAIFSGSNTDTQYF
NA TRBD2 TRBJ2-7 TRBV7-9 TGTGCCAGCACTAGGCTGGGACTAGAGGACGACGAGCAGTACTTC CASTRLGLEDDEQYF
NA NA TRBJ2-1 TRBV30 TGTGCCTGGAGCCTCCCCCCGGGTGAGCAGTTCTTC CAWSLPPGEQFF
once TRBD1 TRBJ1-2 TRBV5-1 TGCGCCAGCAGCCCCGGGACAGGGGGTCATGGCTACACCTTC CASSPGTGGHGYTF
NA TRBD2 TRBJ2-2 TRBV28 TGTGCCAGCAGTTTACCTAGCGGGAGGGCCCGAACCGGGGAGCTGTTTTTT CASSLPSGRARTGELFF
NA TRBD1 TRBJ1-2 TRBV11-2 TGTGCCAGCAGCTCAACAGGGGTTGGCTATGGCTACACCTTC CASSSTGVGYGYTF
NA NA TRBJ2-7 TRBV6-5 TGTGCCAGCAGCTTAAGGAGACAGACCTACGAGCAGTACTTC CASSLRRQTYEQYF
few TRBD2 TRBJ2-2 TRBV6-6 TGTGCCAGCACCCCTAGGGGCGGGAGTAACACCGGGGAGCTGTTTTTT CASTPRGGSNTGELFF
NA NA TRBJ2-3 TRBV7-6 TGTGCCAGCAGCTTAGAACGGACAGATACGCAGTATTTT CASSLERTDTQYF
NA NA TRBJ2-7 TRBV29-1 TGCAGCTTCCGGGACACTCCCCGGGTTGAGAGGGGCGCTCGTTACGAGCAGTACTTC CSFRDTPRVERGARYEQYF
few TRBD1 TRBJ2-2 TRBV29-1 TGCAGCGTCCGGGACAGGGTTGCCGGGGAGCTGTTTTTT CSVRDRVAGELFF
NA NA TRBJ2-1 TRBV4-2 TGTGCCAGCAGCCAGGCCTCCAGGGGACCTGGTAAGGATGAGCAGTTCTTC CASSQASRGPGKDEQFF
NA TRBD1 TRBJ2-7 TRBV28 TGTGCCAGCAGTCTTCCGGGACAGGGTTCCTACGAGCAGTACTTC CASSLPGQGSYEQYF
NA TRBD2 TRBJ2-6 TRBV30 TGTGCCTGGAGTGCAGCGGGAGCCACTGGGGCCAACGTCCTGACTTTC CAWSAAGATGANVLTF
NA NA TRBJ1-6 TRBV9 TGTGCCAGCAGCGCTGACCCGGGTCCGAATTCACCCCTCCACTTT CASSADPGPNSPLHF
NA NA TRBJ2-5 TRBV20-1 TGCAGTGCTAGAGATCAGGAGACCCAGTACTTC CSARDQETQYF
NA NA TRBJ2-5 TRBV5-4 TGTGCCAGCAGCTCCTCTACCCCCCCAGAGACCCAGTACTTC CASSSSTPPETQYF